The 29 T cell receptor beta chains given below trace back to one sample, sequenced in a study of control samples from healthy donors and cancer patients (dated by TCRdb to 2018 to 2021). The protocol used for the library was the immunoSEQ multiplex PCR assay. TCRdb took this table from immuneACCESS and kept in-frame rearrangements with V and J called. Such tables lack part of the clones; where checked against another copy, unresolved V genes explain under half of the gap, and the rest is unexplained. The sample contains fewer than 300,000 clones, around 79% of them found a single time. The ten largest clones capture 10% to 15% of the sample. The source material was PBMCs. Every receptor here comes from a woman aged 55-75 years with lung cancer.

The V and J genes are TRBV5-6 and TRBJ1-2; perhaps TRBD1 as D (5 bases). CDR1 SGHDT and CDR2 YYEEEE come from the germline V gene. Trimming pared 4 bases from V and 3 bases from J, leaving 16 bases between. CDR3 length: 15 residues. Here the CDR3 reads CASSSRRQGDYGYTF. CDR3 nucleotides: TGTGCCAGCAGCAGTCGAAGGCAGGGAGACTATGGCTACACCTTC. The full variable domain, in which reference TRBV5-6 and TRBJ1-2 provide the parts outside the CDR3, is DAGVTQSPTHLIKTRGQQVTLRCSPKSGHDTVSWYQQALGQGPQFIFQYYEEEERQRGNFPDRFSGHQFPNYSSELNVNALLLGDSALYLCASSSRRQGDYGYTFGSGTRLTVV.

This clone showed up just a few times. This chain connects TRBV6-5 to TRBJ1-2; 10 bases fit TRBD1. Germline V gene data show CDR1 as MNHEY and CDR2 as SVGAGI. The CDR3 covers 14 residues. The V gene end was trimmed by 4 bases and the J gene end by 6 bases; junction bases not matched to a gene: 5. The CDR3 DNA follows: TGTGCCAGCAGTTCCATCGACAGGGGGCATGGCTACACCTTC. Translated: CASSSIDRGHGYTF.

V and J are TRBV5-1 and TRBJ1-1, with 11 bases lining up with TRBD1. The J segment lost 4 bases and the V segment lost 4 bases, leaving 6 bases of the junction unmatched. The CDR3 runs to 15 residues. Germline-derived CDR1 and CDR2 are SGHRS and YFSETQ. CDR3 nucleotide sequence: TGCGCCAGCAGCGAGCTGGGACAGGGGGGCACTGAAGCTTTCTTT. Amino acid sequence: CASSELGQGGTEAFF.

This chain joins TRBV7-8 and TRBJ2-5, with TRBD2 as a possible D gene (6 bases). This CDR3 contains 11 residues. CDR1 is SGHVS and CDR2 is FQNEAQ in the germline V gene. V was pared by 1 base and J by 9 bases, with 6 bases between. The CDR3, as DNA: TGTGCCAGCAGCTTAGGGAGGGCCCAGTACTTC. It translates to CASSLGRAQYF. Looking up the rest from reference TRBV7-8 and TRBJ2-5 gives the full variable domain: GAGVSQSPRYKVAKRGQDVALRCDPISGHVSLFWYQQALGQGPEFLTYFQNEAQLDKSGLPSDRFFAERPEGSVSTLKIQRTQQEDSAVYLCASSLGRAQYFGPGTRLLVL.

The J gene is TRBJ1-2, the V gene TRBV11-2; a possible D gene is TRBD1 (5 bases). There are 13 residues in the CDR3. Germline lookup yields CDR1 SGHAT and CDR2 FQNNGV. Trimming removed 1 base at V and 8 bases at J, with 11 bases between. CDR3 sequence (DNA): TGTGCCAGCAGCTTAGGAGGGGTAGAGGGCTACACCTTC. Its protein product is CASSLGGVEGYTF.

This sequence joins TRBV7-3 and TRBJ2-3; D assignment may be TRBD1 or TRBD2 (5 bases each). V lost 4 bases and J 1 base, leaving 15 bases between the germline ends. The CDR3 loop spans 16 amino acids. Germline V lookup: CDR1 SGHTA, CDR2 FQGTGA. CDR3 nucleotide sequence: TGTGCCAGCAGCTCCCAAGGGACGACGCGCACAGATACGCAGTATTTT. Protein: CASSSQGTTRTDTQYF. Supplemented by reference TRBV7-3 and TRBJ2-3, the full variable domain reads GAGVSQTPSNKVTEKGKYVELRCDPISGHTALYWYRQSLGQGPEFLIYFQGTGAADDSGLPNDRFFAVRPEGSVSTLKIQRTERGDSAVYLCASSSQGTTRTDTQYFGPGTRLTVL.

V gene TRBV11-2 combines with J gene TRBJ2-1, with 8 bases fitting TRBD2. The CDR3 is 14 residues long. Germline assignment: CDR1 SGHAT and CDR2 FQNNGV. J gave up 2 bases and V 4 bases, and 1 base lay outside the gene matches. The chain's CDR3 is CASSWRGAYNEQFF. In DNA form, the CDR3 reads TGTGCCAGCAGCTGGCGGGGGGCCTACAATGAGCAGTTCTTC. The full variable domain, in which reference TRBV11-2 and TRBJ2-1 provide the parts outside the CDR3, is EAGVAQSPRYKIIEKRQSVAFWCNPISGHATLYWYQQILGQGPKLLIQFQNNGVVDDSQLPKDRFSAERLKGVDSTLKIQPAKLEDSAVYLCASSWRGAYNEQFFGPGTRLTVL.

The rearrangement uses TRBV5-8 and TRBJ1-1; D is undetermined. The germline CDR1 and CDR2 sequences are SGHTS and YDEGEE. Trimming removed 3 bases from V and 2 bases from J, with 11 bases in between. The CDR3 runs 14 residues. The CDR3 is CASSSQTSNTEAFF. DNA for the CDR3: TGTGCCAGCAGCTCGCAAACAAGCAACACTGAAGCTTTCTTT.

The chain links TRBV7-9 to TRBJ2-2, with 8 nucleotides matching TRBD1. V was clipped by 5 bases and J by 7 bases; unmatched bases: 12. The CDR3 totals 16 residues. From germline, CDR1 is SEHNR and CDR2 FQNEAQ (reference sequence). The CDR3 region has the DNA TGTGCCAGCAGCCCTTTAAGTCCCGGGACAGGCGGGGAGCTGTTTTTT. It yields the protein CASSPLSPGTGGELFF.

This clone was seen once. This sequence joins TRBV11-3 and TRBJ2-3; TRBD2 agrees at 8 bases. Unmatched junction bases numbered 6, after V lost 4 bases and J lost 6 bases. From germline, CDR1 is SGHNT and CDR2 YENEEA. CDR3 length: 14 residues. CDR3 in DNA: TGTGCCAGCAGCTCTAATAGCGGGGTGGATACGCAGTATTTT. It yields the protein CASSSNSGVDTQYF.

This clone was found once. The genes are TRBV7-6 and TRBJ2-1, with a tentative D call TRBD2 (6 bases). This CDR3 has 16 residues. Germline CDR1 is SGHVS and CDR2 is FNYEAQ. V lost 0 bases to trimming and J lost 3 bases, with 12 bases between them. The CDR3 DNA reads TGTGCCAGCAGCTTAGCCCCCAGCGGGCACTACAATGAGCAGTTCTTC. This encodes CASSLAPSGHYNEQFF. The whole variable domain, filled in from reference TRBV7-6 and TRBJ2-1, reads GAGVSQSPRYKVTKRGQDVALRCDPISGHVSLYWYRQALGQGPEFLTYFNYEAQQDKSGLPNDRFSAERPEGSISTLTIQRTEQRDSAMYRCASSLAPSGHYNEQFFGPGTRLTVL.

The V gene is TRBV5-1, the J gene TRBJ2-1; D not resolved. Trimming pared 4 bases from V and 8 bases from J, leaving 16 bases between. The CDR3 totals 14 residues. Germline V gene lookup returns CDR1 SGHRS and CDR2 YFSETQ. The CDR3, as DNA: TGCGCCAGCAGCATCCGGAATGGGCACGATGAGCAGTTCTTC. This encodes CASSIRNGHDEQFF.

This chain joins TRBV5-1 and TRBJ2-2; D remains ambiguous. CDR1 SGHRS and CDR2 YFSETQ come from the germline V gene. CDR3 length: 13 residues. Trimming pared 3 bases from V and 3 bases from J, leaving 6 bases between. This chain's CDR3 is CASSYQYTGELFF. In nucleotides, the CDR3 is TGCGCCAGCAGCTATCAGTACACCGGGGAGCTGTTTTTT. The whole variable domain, filled in from reference TRBV5-1 and TRBJ2-2, reads KAGVTQTPRYLIKTRGQQVTLSCSPISGHRSVSWYQQTPGQGLQFLFEYFSETQRNKGNFPGRFSGRQFSNSRSEMNVSTLELGDSALYLCASSYQYTGELFFGEGSRLTVL.

The chain is built from TRBV6-5 and TRBJ1-1; D is possibly TRBD1 (5 bases). The CDR3 runs 15 residues. Germline assignment: CDR1 MNHEY and CDR2 SVGAGI. Trimming took 6 bases from V and 1 from J, leaving 15 bases between them. The CDR3 loop is CASRPGREPNTEAFF. Written as DNA, the CDR3 is TGTGCCAGCAGGCCGGGACGGGAACCGAACACTGAAGCTTTCTTT.

In its sample, this clone was seen a few times. V gene TRBV30 combines with J gene TRBJ2-5, with D tentatively TRBD1 (6 bases). CDR1 is GTSNPN, CDR2 SVGIG, per germline (reference sequence). The CDR3 runs to 12 residues. V lost 6 bases to trimming and J lost 8 bases, with 16 bases between them. Here the CDR3 reads CACPRGPQTQYF. The CDR3 DNA reads as TGTGCCTGCCCCAGGGGTCCGCAAACCCAGTACTTC. Based on the CDR3 plus reference TRBV30 and TRBJ2-5, the full variable domain is SQTIHQWPATLVQPVGSPLSLECTVEGTSNPNLYWYRQAAGRGLQLLFYSVGIGQISSEVPQNLSASRPQDRQFILSSKKLLLSDSGFYLCACPRGPQTQYFGPGTRLLVL.

The genes are TRBV28 and TRBJ2-3; 9 bases agree with TRBD2. This CDR3 contains 14 residues. The trim removed 8 bases at V and 4 bases at J, leaving 7 bases unmatched. Germline lookup yields CDR1 MDHEN and CDR2 SYDVKM. The CDR3: CASLLAGAADTQYF. The DNA for the CDR3 is TGTGCCAGCCTATTAGCGGGAGCAGCAGATACGCAGTATTTT.

The chain joins TRBV5-1 to TRBJ2-2, with 12 bases that match TRBD2. Germline CDR1 and CDR2: SGHRS and YFSETQ. V lost 4 bases, J lost 3 bases, and 7 bases stayed unmatched. The CDR3 is 17 residues long. The CDR3 DNA sequence: TGCGCCAGCAGCAAGACTAGCGGGAGTTACGACACCGGGGAGCTGTTTTTT. It encodes CASSKTSGSYDTGELFF.

This chain joins TRBV9 and TRBJ2-7, with unresolved D. The CDR3 length is 14 residues. Per germline, CDR1 SGDLS and CDR2 YYNGEE. The V end lost 3 bases, the J end lost 0 bases, and 10 bases lay between the germline ends. For the CDR3, the DNA is TGTGCCAGCAGCGCCCTCCCAGGCTCCTACGAGCAGTACTTC. Protein sequence: CASSALPGSYEQYF. The whole variable domain, filled in from reference TRBV9 and TRBJ2-7, reads DSGVTQTPKHLITATGQRVTLRCSPRSGDLSVYWYQQSLDQGLQFLIQYYNGEERAKGNILERFSAQQFPDLHSELNLSSLELGDSALYFCASSALPGSYEQYFGPGTRLTVT.

This clone was observed a single time. This chain uses TRBV2 with TRBJ2-2; perhaps TRBD1 as D (5 bases). Trimming removed 4 bases from V and 6 bases from J, with 18 bases in between. The CDR3 runs to 16 residues. CDR1 is SNHLY, CDR2 FYNNEI, per germline. For the CDR3, the DNA is TGTGCCAGCAGTGGCACAGCAGGGTTCAAGGCCGGGGAGCTGTTTTTT. Residues: CASSGTAGFKAGELFF.

The chain employs TRBV29-1 and TRBJ2-5; no firm D call. The V end lost 4 bases, the J end lost 5 bases, and 11 bases lay between the germline ends. Germline V gene lookup returns CDR1 SQVTM and CDR2 ANQGSEA. The CDR3 spans 12 residues. The CDR3 DNA reads as TGCAGCGTTGGAGGCGGCGGTGAGACCCAGTACTTC. This encodes CSVGGGGETQYF.

The V gene is TRBV7-2, the J gene TRBJ1-6; a possible D gene is TRBD1 (5 bases). The CDR3 extends over 13 amino acids. V lost 5 bases and J lost 9, with 11 bases in between. Germline V CDR1 and CDR2: SGHTA, FQGNSA. The DNA for the CDR3 is TGTGCCAGCAGCCCCCCAGGGAGTTCACCCCTCCACTTT. This translates into CASSPPGSSPLHF.

CDR3 amino acids: CASSTRTNSPLHF. The DNA of the CDR3 is TGTGCCAGCAGCACCCGGACCAATTCACCCCTCCACTTT. The V call is TRBV7-3, the J call TRBJ1-6; no firm D call. V dropped 5 bases and J dropped 7 bases, with 9 bases sitting between them. Per the germline V gene, CDR1 is SGHTA and CDR2 is FQGTGA. The CDR3 sequence is 13 residues long.

This chain connects TRBV7-7 to TRBJ2-2; D is undetermined. CDR3 length: 13 residues. Between the trimmed V and J ends, which lost 5 bases and 5 bases, there was a span of 9 bases. Germline loops: CDR1 SSHAT, CDR2 FNYEAQ (reference sequence). The DNA of the CDR3 is TGTGCCAGCAGCGTAAAAGGAACCGGGGAGCTGTTTTTT. Residues: CASSVKGTGELFF. The variable domain in full, with the rest retrieved from reference TRBV7-7 and TRBJ2-2, is GAGVSQSPRYKVTKRGQDVTLRCDPISSHATLYWYQQALGQGPEFLTYFNYEAQPDKSGLPSDRFSAERPEGSISTLTIQRTEQRDSAMYRCASSVKGTGELFFGEGSRLTVL.

The chain links TRBV7-3 to TRBJ2-1, with 12 bases lining up with TRBD2. This CDR3 region has 16 residues. V lost 6 bases and J lost 3; bases outside the gene matches: 6. Germline CDR1 reads SGHTA; CDR2 reads FQGTGA. The DNA of the CDR3 is TGTGCCAGCAGTCAAGGGACTAGCGGGCACTACAATGAGCAGTTCTTC. Translation: CASSQGTSGHYNEQFF.

V is TRBV12-3 or TRBV12-4 and J is TRBJ1-2; TRBD1 is a possible D gene (5 bases). Trimming shortened V by 6 bases and J by 5 bases, and 10 bases separated the two germline ends. This CDR3 is built from 12 residues. CDR3 loop: CASSSQGYGYTF. CDR3 sequence (DNA): TGTGCCAGCAGCTCCCAGGGTTATGGCTACACCTTC.

The rearrangement links TRBV2 to TRBJ2-7; the match to TRBD1 covers 7 bases. The germline V gene has CDR1 SNHLY and CDR2 FYNNEI. V trimming: 10 bases; J trimming: 2 bases; junction bases outside the gene matches: 8. The CDR3 spans 13 residues. CDR3 coding DNA: TGTGCCACCTCGGGACAGCCTACCTACGAGCAGTACTTC. It encodes CATSGQPTYEQYF.

The V call is TRBV5-1, the J call TRBJ2-3, with 8 bases fitting TRBD1. V shed 3 bases, J shed 6 bases, and the junction held 9 bases outside the gene matches. CDR1 is SGHRS, CDR2 YFSETQ, per germline. The CDR3 totals 15 residues. CDR3: CASSSTGGPWDTQYF. In nucleotides, the CDR3 is TGCGCCAGCAGCTCAACAGGGGGACCCTGGGATACGCAGTATTTT.

A word on this clone: One base away lies a much larger clone, so this may be a sequencing read error. V usage is TRBV5-4 and J usage is TRBJ1-1, with no clear D. Trimming took off 0 bases at V and 3 bases at J, with 0 bases between the two ends. Looked up from germline, CDR1 is SGHNT and CDR2 is YYREEE (reference sequence). The CDR3 covers 11 residues. The CDR3, as DNA: TGTGCCAGCAGCTTGGACACTGAAGCTTTCTTT. It is translated as CASSLDTEAFF. Using reference TRBV5-4 and TRBJ1-1 for the parts outside the CDR3, the full variable domain is ETGVTQSPTHLIKTRGQQVTLRCSSQSGHNTVSWYQQALGQGPQFIFQYYREEENGRGNFPPRFSGLQFPNYSSELNVNALELDDSALYLCASSLDTEAFFGQGTRLTVV.

V is TRBV14 and J is TRBJ2-7; D possibly uses TRBD1 or TRBD2 (5 bases each). This CDR3 has 13 amino acids. Germline assignment: CDR1 SGHDN and CDR2 FVKESK. Trimming took 4 bases from V and 6 from J, leaving 13 bases between them. The CDR3 sequence: CASSLGTAREQYF. The CDR3 bases are TGTGCCAGCAGCCTCGGGACGGCGCGCGAGCAGTACTTC.